Listed below are T cell receptor beta chains from one sample, sequenced in a study of radiation and T cells in renal cell carcinoma. Generated by immunoSEQ multiplex PCR, the TCRdb table keeps only in-frame clones and is missing some. The sample contains about 150,000 clones, 88% of which appear only once. Sequencing used blood, obtained from a patient whose treatment included radiotherapy and nephrectomy. The receptors were sampled from a woman in her sixties or seventies with renal cell carcinoma. CDR3s include the opening cysteine and the closing phenylalanine or tryptophan. A D gene is named only where the DNA matches it firmly. The size entry is marked missing in some rows and otherwise reads once, few, many or a size class.

V gene	J gene	D gene	clone size	CDR3 DNA	CDR3 protein
TRBV19	TRBJ1-4	-	-	TGTGCCAGTATCACGTCATCTGGTTCAACTAATGAAAAACTGTTTTTT	CASITSSGSTNEKLFF
TRBV30	TRBJ2-7	TRBD1	-	TGTGCCTGGAGGGGAACAGGGGACGGCGAGCAGTACTTC	CAWRGTGDGEQYF
TRBV13	TRBJ2-1	TRBD2	-	TGTGCCAGCAGCTCGAGGTGGGGCGGGGGCAATGAGCAGTTCTTC	CASSSRWGGGNEQFF
TRBV27	TRBJ2-7	-	-	TGTGCCAGCAGTTCCGACTTCTTCGGGGAGCAGTACTTC	CASSSDFFGEQYF
TRBV5-8	TRBJ1-2	-	once	TGTGCCAGCAGCTTCGACAGGTCGATATATGGCTACACCTTC	CASSFDRSIYGYTF
TRBV5-4	TRBJ2-3	TRBD2	once	TGTGCCAGCAGTCCCCGTCAACGGGGGGGTTGGAGCACAGATACGCAGTATTTT	CASSPRQRGGWSTDTQYF
TRBV2	TRBJ2-5	-	once	TGTGCCAGCAGTGAACAGGGGAGTGGAGAGACCCAGTACTTC	CASSEQGSGETQYF
TRBV19	TRBJ1-5	TRBD1	-	TGTGCCAGTAGGACGACAGGGACTCATCAGCCCCAGCATTTT	CASRTTGTHQPQHF
TRBV28	TRBJ1-2	-	-	TGTGCCAGCAGTGGGGCAGGGGATGAGATCGGCTATGGCTACACCTTC	CASSGAGDEIGYGYTF
TRBV4-3	TRBJ1-2	TRBD1	-	TGCGCCAGCAGCCAAGGGACAGGGGGCGGCTATGGCTACACCTTC	CASSQGTGGGYGYTF
TRBV7-3	TRBJ2-5	TRBD2	-	TGTGCCAGCAGCATCAAAGCGGGGGAGACCCAGTACTTC	CASSIKAGETQYF
TRBV30	TRBJ1-2	-	-	TGTGCCTGGAGTGTAATTAGGGACGGTGGCTACACCTTC	CAWSVIRDGGYTF
TRBV29-1	TRBJ2-1	TRBD2	-	TGCAGCGTTTTCGGGGGGAGGGGCAATGAGCAGTTCTTC	CSVFGGRGNEQFF
TRBV28	TRBJ1-1	-	-	TGTGCCAGCAGTTTATACCGACAGAACACTGAAGCTTTCTTT	CASSLYRQNTEAFF
TRBV7-2	TRBJ1-2	-	few	TGTGCCAGCAGCTTAGGGACGAACTATGGCTACACCTTC	CASSLGTNYGYTF
TRBV28	TRBJ1-1	-	-	TGTGCCAGCAGTTTATTTGCCCTCGCCGCTTTCTTT	CASSLFALAAFF
TRBV30	TRBJ2-1	TRBD1	-	TGTGCCTGGAGTGTACCTGGACAGGGCGTCAATGAGCAGTTCTTC	CAWSVPGQGVNEQFF
TRBV9	TRBJ1-2	-	-	TGTGCCAGCAGCGGGCCCAGCTCTAACTATGGCTACACCTTC	CASSGPSSNYGYTF
TRBV5-1	TRBJ1-6	TRBD1	-	TGCGCCAGCAGCTCTTTACAGGGGGCCTATAATTCACCCCTCCACTTT	CASSSLQGAYNSPLHF
TRBV11-3	TRBJ2-1	TRBD2	-	TGTGCCAGCAGCCCAGCTAGCGGGGGAGAGCAGTTCTTC	CASSPASGGEQFF
TRBV5-1	TRBJ1-3	-	few	TGCGCCAGCAGCTTGGCCTCTGGAAACACCATATATTTT	CASSLASGNTIYF
TRBV19	TRBJ1-6	-	few	TGTGCCAGTAGTATATCCACTTCACCCCTCCACTTT	CASSISTSPLHF
TRBV6-5	TRBJ2-5	-	-	TGTGCCAGCAGTTACCTAGAGACCCAGTACTTC	CASSYLETQYF
TRBV4-1	TRBJ2-1	-	-	TGCGCCAGCAGCCAACTAACAGGGACATTCAATGAGCAGTTCTTC	CASSQLTGTFNEQFF
TRBV19	TRBJ1-5	-	-	TGTGCCAGTAGTACGCGGACAGCCCGGGCGCCCCAGCATTTT	CASSTRTARAPQHF
TRBV7-7	TRBJ1-6	TRBD1	once	TGTGCTAGCAGCCCGAACCTGACAGGGGGTGATTCACCCCTCCACTTT	CASSPNLTGGDSPLHF
TRBV30	TRBJ1-3	-	-	TGTGCCTGGAGTGGGGGGATAGGCGGAAACACCATATATTTT	CAWSGGIGGNTIYF
TRBV28	TRBJ1-2	TRBD1	-	TGTGCCAGCAGTCCCTTTCAGGGGGCCACCTATGGCTACACCTTC	CASSPFQGATYGYTF
TRBV19	TRBJ2-7	TRBD2	-	TGTGCCAGTAGCCCGGGACTAGCGGTTGCTCTACGAGGGCAGTACTTC	CASSPGLAVALRGQYF
TRBV5-4	TRBJ1-2	-	-	TGTGCCAGCAAGTTGGGGCCGGGGTATGGCTACACCTTC	CASKLGPGYGYTF
TRBV29-1	TRBJ1-4	-	-	TGCAGCGGTGGGGACCCCGAGAGGGAAAAACTGTTTTTT	CSGGDPEREKLFF
TRBV2	TRBJ2-2	-	-	TGTGCCAGCAGTGAAAGGGGGGCTGGGGCCGGGGAGCTGTTTTTC	CASSERGAGAGELFF
TRBV29-1	TRBJ2-3	TRBD1	-	TGCAGCGTTGCCGGACAGGGGGGGGCAGATACGCAGTATTTT	CSVAGQGGADTQYF
TRBV12-5	TRBJ1-1	-	-	TGTGCTAGTGGTTTGACAGGGAACACTGAAGCTTTCTTT	CASGLTGNTEAFF
TRBV15	TRBJ2-3	TRBD2	-	TGTGCCACCAGCAGAGATTCGGTCGGTAGCGGGCGCACAGATACGCAGTATTTT	CATSRDSVGSGRTDTQYF
TRBV5-1	TRBJ1-6	-	once	TGCGCCAGCAGCTTGGGGGCAGGGACCTCAAATTCACCCCTCCACTTT	CASSLGAGTSNSPLHF
TRBV28	TRBJ1-1	-	-	TGTGCCAGCAGTTTCCACGGGACGCTGAACACTGAAGCTTTCTTT	CASSFHGTLNTEAFF
TRBV10-3	TRBJ2-5	TRBD2	-	TGTGCCATCAGTGATCCCCGGGGGGGGGAGACCCAGTACTTC	CAISDPRGGETQYF
TRBV5-1	TRBJ2-5	-	-	TGCGCCAGCAGCCCTGACGAGGTGCGTGAGACCCAGTACTTC	CASSPDEVRETQYF